This T cell receptor beta chain was sequenced in a study of CD8+ T cells in alopecia areata. Once RNA had been extracted, it was reverse transcribed into cDNA to act as the sequencing template. The protocol was immunoSEQ multiplex PCR, while the TCRdb copy is restricted to in-frame clones and leaves out a portion. The table has around 61,000 clones, roughly 44% seen once. Looked up from germline, CDR1 is SGHTA and CDR2 is FQGNSA. CDR3 length: 15 residues. V dropped 5 bases and J dropped 5 bases, with 18 bases sitting between them. The sequences come from CD8+ T cells sorted from blood, collected at week 0. The chain employs TRBV7-2 and TRBJ2-5; TRBD1 is a possible D gene (6 bases). The sequence was obtained from a human donor with alopecia areata. The CDR3 protein is CASSLTAGVRETQYF. The CDR3 coding sequence is TGTGCCAGCAGCCTAACGGCAGGGGTACGGGAGACCCAGTACTTC. Drawing the rest from reference TRBV7-2 and TRBJ2-5, the complete variable domain is GAGVSQSPSNKVTEKGKDVELRCDPISGHTALYWYRQSLGQGLEFLIYFQGNSAPDKSGLPSDRFSAERTGGSVSTLTIQRTQQEDSAVYLCASSLTAGVRETQYFGPGTRLLVL.